These T cell receptor beta chains were read from a single sample in a study of T-cell reconstitution after alpha-beta-depleted transplantation in children. TCRdb recomputed calls from the PCR reads with MiXCR, one row per CDR3 protein. The table shows 250,000 to 350,000 distinct CDR3 sequences, with approximately 20% occurring only once. This specimen was PBMCs, mostly from graft donor cells, taken 180 days after TCRalphabeta/CD19-depleted stem cell transplant. The receptors were sampled from a male patient under 18 who had a stem cell transplant for acute lymphoblastic leukemia, so the T cells may come from the graft donor. Each CDR3 is given with its conserved first and last residue. The D gene is left open where the match is weak. Clone size is given for some rows only: seen once, a few or many times, or a class if the clone is expanded.

j_gene: TRBJ2-7; v_gene: TRBV7-7; abundance: few; d_gene: TRBD2; CDR3aa: CASQASGRQYF; CDR3nt: TGTGCCAGCCAGGCTAGCGGGAGGCAGTACTTC
j_gene: TRBJ1-1; v_gene: TRBV5-1; abundance: .; d_gene: .; CDR3aa: CASSRTGGNTEAFF; CDR3nt: TGCGCCAGCAGCAGGACCGGGGGCAACACTGAAGCTTTCTTT
j_gene: TRBJ2-2; v_gene: TRBV29-1; abundance: .; d_gene: .; CDR3aa: CSVGLTNTGELFF; CDR3nt: TGCAGCGTTGGTCTCACTAACACCGGGGAGCTGTTTTTT
j_gene: TRBJ2-7; v_gene: TRBV15; abundance: .; d_gene: TRBD2; CDR3aa: CATSSGVTYEQYF; CDR3nt: TGTGCCACCAGTAGCGGGGTCACCTACGAGCAGTACTTC
j_gene: TRBJ2-1; v_gene: TRBV7-3; abundance: few; d_gene: TRBD2; CDR3aa: CASSPTGSGRALNEQFF; CDR3nt: TGTGCCAGCAGCCCGACGGGTTCCGGGAGGGCCTTGAATGAGCAGTTCTTC
j_gene: TRBJ2-1; v_gene: TRBV6-1; abundance: few; d_gene: .; CDR3aa: CASSRRQYNEQFF; CDR3nt: TGTGCCAGCAGCAGGCGACAGTACAATGAGCAGTTCTTC
j_gene: TRBJ2-5; v_gene: TRBV3-1; abundance: .; d_gene: TRBD2; CDR3aa: CASSQEPSGAQETQYF; CDR3nt: TGTGCCAGCAGCCAAGAGCCTAGCGGGGCGCAAGAGACCCAGTACTTC
j_gene: TRBJ2-3; v_gene: TRBV9; abundance: few; d_gene: .; CDR3aa: CASNGRPSSTDTQYF; CDR3nt: TGTGCCAGCAACGGACGACCCTCAAGCACAGATACGCAGTATTTT
j_gene: TRBJ1-5; v_gene: TRBV12-3/TRBV12-4; abundance: few; d_gene: .; CDR3aa: CASSLTEYSNQPQHF; CDR3nt: TGTGCCAGCAGTTTAACTGAGTATAGCAATCAGCCCCAGCATTTT
j_gene: TRBJ2-1; v_gene: TRBV29-1; abundance: few; d_gene: .; CDR3aa: CSGGKGFAYNEQFF; CDR3nt: TGCAGCGGGGGGAAGGGCTTCGCCTACAATGAGCAGTTCTTC
j_gene: TRBJ2-1; v_gene: TRBV5-1; abundance: .; d_gene: .; CDR3aa: CASSSHPRGLSYNEQFF; CDR3nt: TGCGCCAGCAGCTCCCACCCAAGGGGACTGTCCTACAATGAGCAGTTCTTC
j_gene: TRBJ2-3; v_gene: TRBV20-1; abundance: .; d_gene: .; CDR3aa: CSARDGAGPTDTQYF; CDR3nt: TGCAGTGCTAGAGATGGGGCGGGACCAACAGATACGCAGTATTTT
j_gene: TRBJ2-3; v_gene: TRBV6-6; abundance: .; d_gene: .; CDR3aa: CASSFTADTQYF; CDR3nt: TGTGCCAGCAGCTTCACAGCAGATACGCAGTATTTT
j_gene: TRBJ1-1; v_gene: TRBV6-6; abundance: .; d_gene: .; CDR3aa: CASTPVSGTEAFF; CDR3nt: TGTGCCAGCACCCCGGTGTCAGGGACTGAAGCTTTCTTT
j_gene: TRBJ2-5; v_gene: TRBV10-2; abundance: .; d_gene: TRBD2; CDR3aa: CASSLTSGSSLRETQYF; CDR3nt: TGCGCCAGCAGTCTTACTAGCGGGAGTTCGCTTAGGGAGACCCAGTACTTC
j_gene: TRBJ1-1; v_gene: TRBV7-9; abundance: .; d_gene: .; CDR3aa: CASSLNEGEAFF; CDR3nt: TGTGCCAGCAGCTTAAATGAGGGTGAAGCTTTCTTT
j_gene: TRBJ2-3; v_gene: TRBV5-6; abundance: many; d_gene: .; CDR3aa: CASSWLRIGAKYF; CDR3nt: TGTGCCAGCAGCTGGTTGAGGATAGGGGCGAAGTATTTT
j_gene: TRBJ1-4; v_gene: TRBV6-5; abundance: .; d_gene: TRBD1; CDR3aa: CASSYRGQGPEKLFF; CDR3nt: TGTGCCAGCAGTTACAGGGGACAGGGGCCTGAAAAACTGTTTTTT
j_gene: TRBJ2-1; v_gene: TRBV5-1; abundance: .; d_gene: TRBD2; CDR3aa: CASSSFRLANNEQFF; CDR3nt: TGCGCCAGCAGCTCGTTTCGACTAGCTAACAATGAGCAGTTCTTC
j_gene: TRBJ2-3; v_gene: TRBV10-3; abundance: many; d_gene: .; CDR3aa: CAISGRPTDTQYF; CDR3nt: TGTGCCATCAGTGGGAGACCCACAGATACGCAGTATTTT
j_gene: TRBJ2-2; v_gene: TRBV21-1; abundance: .; d_gene: .; CDR3aa: CASSRVKSLNMGTGELFF; CDR3nt: TGTGCCAGCAGCAGGGTAAAGAGTTTGAATATGGGCACCGGGGAGCTGTTTTTT
j_gene: TRBJ1-5; v_gene: TRBV5-1; abundance: few; d_gene: TRBD1; CDR3aa: CASSSLRGQGDWGNQPQHF; CDR3nt: TGCGCCAGCAGTTCCCTACGGGGACAGGGGGATTGGGGCAATCAGCCCCAGCATTTT
j_gene: TRBJ2-7; v_gene: TRBV5-6; abundance: .; d_gene: TRBD2; CDR3aa: CASSLWGLDLYEQYF; CDR3nt: TGTGCCAGCAGCTTGTGGGGACTAGACCTCTACGAGCAGTACTTC
j_gene: TRBJ2-5; v_gene: TRBV6-5; abundance: .; d_gene: .; CDR3aa: CASSYAGQPQETQYF; CDR3nt: TGTGCCAGCAGTTATGCGGGACAACCCCAAGAGACCCAGTACTTC
j_gene: TRBJ2-2; v_gene: TRBV6-5; abundance: few; d_gene: TRBD2; CDR3aa: CASSYSTSVAGELFF; CDR3nt: TGTGCCAGCAGTTACTCCACTAGCGTGGCCGGGGAGCTGTTTTTT
j_gene: TRBJ1-1; v_gene: TRBV29-1; abundance: few; d_gene: .; CDR3aa: CSVSHGPSRTEAFF; CDR3nt: TGCAGCGTGAGCCACGGACCGAGTCGGACTGAAGCTTTCTTT
j_gene: TRBJ2-7; v_gene: TRBV28; abundance: .; d_gene: .; CDR3aa: CASSLRGSLYYEQYF; CDR3nt: TGTGCCAGCAGTTTAAGGGGATCTCTCTACTACGAGCAGTACTTC
j_gene: TRBJ2-1; v_gene: TRBV7-6; abundance: few; d_gene: TRBD2; CDR3aa: CASSLPPRTSGSSYNEQFF; CDR3nt: TGTGCCAGCAGCTTACCCCCCCGGACTAGCGGATCCTCCTACAATGAGCAGTTCTTC
j_gene: TRBJ2-1; v_gene: TRBV12-5; abundance: .; d_gene: TRBD2; CDR3aa: CASGFPTSGRTESYNEQFF; CDR3nt: TGTGCTAGTGGTTTCCCTACTAGCGGGAGGACCGAGTCCTACAATGAGCAGTTCTTC
j_gene: TRBJ2-1; v_gene: TRBV5-8; abundance: .; d_gene: TRBD1; CDR3aa: CASSLGTGPYNEQFF; CDR3nt: TGTGCCAGCAGCTTGGGGACAGGGCCCTACAATGAGCAGTTCTTC
j_gene: TRBJ1-3; v_gene: TRBV20-1; abundance: .; d_gene: TRBD1; CDR3aa: CSARVPGQGRGNTIYF; CDR3nt: TGCAGTGCTAGAGTTCCGGGACAGGGGAGGGGAAACACCATATATTTT
j_gene: TRBJ2-7; v_gene: TRBV27; abundance: .; d_gene: .; CDR3aa: CASVGDSYEQYF; CDR3nt: TGTGCCAGCGTTGGGGACTCCTACGAGCAGTACTTC
j_gene: TRBJ2-5; v_gene: TRBV12-3/TRBV12-4; abundance: many; d_gene: .; CDR3aa: CASSTGTPFAETQYF; CDR3nt: TGTGCCAGCAGTACCGGGACCCCGTTCGCGGAGACCCAGTACTTC
j_gene: TRBJ1-2; v_gene: TRBV12-3/TRBV12-4; abundance: many; d_gene: .; CDR3aa: CASTTVTWGGGYTF; CDR3nt: TGTGCCAGCACTACTGTGACTTGGGGAGGTGGCTACACCTTC
j_gene: TRBJ2-1; v_gene: TRBV20-1; abundance: few; d_gene: TRBD2; CDR3aa: CSSSGSNNEQFF; CDR3nt: TGCAGTTCTAGCGGGAGTAATAATGAGCAGTTCTTC
j_gene: TRBJ1-1; v_gene: TRBV5-1; abundance: few; d_gene: .; CDR3aa: CASSSGARLVMNTEAFF; CDR3nt: TGCGCCAGCAGCTCCGGAGCACGGCTGGTTATGAACACTGAAGCTTTCTTT
j_gene: TRBJ1-6; v_gene: TRBV5-1; abundance: few; d_gene: .; CDR3aa: CASTPGSSYNSPLHF; CDR3nt: TGCGCCAGCACTCCAGGGAGCTCCTATAATTCACCCCTCCACTTT
j_gene: TRBJ1-2; v_gene: TRBV5-1; abundance: .; d_gene: .; CDR3aa: CASSFLGGRYGYTF; CDR3nt: TGCGCCAGCAGCTTCCTAGGGGGGAGATATGGCTACACCTTC
j_gene: TRBJ2-7; v_gene: TRBV6-5; abundance: .; d_gene: TRBD2; CDR3aa: CASSYEGLAGYEQYF; CDR3nt: TGTGCCAGCAGTTACGAGGGACTAGCGGGGTACGAGCAGTACTTC
j_gene: TRBJ1-5; v_gene: TRBV12-3/TRBV12-4; abundance: few; d_gene: TRBD1; CDR3aa: CASSFLGRGPSNQPQHF; CDR3nt: TGTGCCAGCAGTTTTTTGGGAAGGGGGCCGAGCAATCAGCCCCAGCATTTT